This T cell receptor beta chain was captured in a study of T cells after yellow fever vaccination. TCRdb reanalysed the 5' RACE reads using MiXCR and keeps one entry per CDR3 protein. The table shows around 250,000 distinct CDR3 sequences, with about 7% occurring only once. Turning to this clonotype: This clone may be a read error of a much larger clone one base away.

The CDR3 is 13 amino acids. The germline gives CDR1 SGHVS, CDR2 FQNEAQ. This receptor was obtained from a young man who received the YFV17D yellow fever vaccine. This chain joins TRBV7-8 and TRBJ2-3, with D perhaps matching TRBD2 (5 bases). The source was CD4+ T cells sorted from PBMCs, collected 15 days after the yellow fever booster vaccination. The CDR3 loop reads CSSSLRTPDTQYF. DNA of the CDR3: TGTTCCAGCAGCCTTAGGACTCCAGATACGCAGTATTTT.